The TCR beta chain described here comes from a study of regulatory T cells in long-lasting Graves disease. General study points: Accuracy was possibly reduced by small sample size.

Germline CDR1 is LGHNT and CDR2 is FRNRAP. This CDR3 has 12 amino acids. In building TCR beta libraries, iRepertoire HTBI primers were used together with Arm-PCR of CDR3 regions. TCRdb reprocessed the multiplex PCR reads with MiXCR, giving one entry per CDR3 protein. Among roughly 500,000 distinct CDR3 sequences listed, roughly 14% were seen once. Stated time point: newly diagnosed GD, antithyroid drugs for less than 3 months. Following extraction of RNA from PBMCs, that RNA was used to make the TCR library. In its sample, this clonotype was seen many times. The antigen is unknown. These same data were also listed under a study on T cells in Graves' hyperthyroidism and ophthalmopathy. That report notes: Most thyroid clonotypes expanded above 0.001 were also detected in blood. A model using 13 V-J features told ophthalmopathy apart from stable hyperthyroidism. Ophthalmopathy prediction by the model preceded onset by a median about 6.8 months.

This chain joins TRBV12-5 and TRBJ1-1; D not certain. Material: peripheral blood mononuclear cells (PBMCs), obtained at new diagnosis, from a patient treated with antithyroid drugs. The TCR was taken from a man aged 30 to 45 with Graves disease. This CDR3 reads CASSTLNTEAFF. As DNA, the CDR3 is TGTGCCAGCAGCACCTTGAACACTGAAGCTTTCTTT.